A single sample gave rise to the 20 T cell receptor beta chains below, sequenced in a study of T cell clonotyping in hematopoietic cell transplantation. Time point given: recipient sample about 28 days before transplant, after cytoreduction. Method: immunoSEQ multiplex PCR; TCRdb's copy keeps in-frame clones and lacks some. The data show about 47,000 clones, about four fifths seen once. Source: peripheral blood mononuclear cells, taken before stem cell transplant. These receptors originate from a man in his sixties with myelodysplastic syndrome. Some clones in this sample may be carry-over from other donors' samples.

The chain employs TRBV19 and TRBJ1-5; possible D gene TRBD1, 5 bases. In germline, CDR1 is LNHDA, CDR2 SQIVND (reference sequence). The CDR3 extends over 15 amino acids. The V end lost 3 bases, the J end lost 0 bases, and 9 bases lay between the germline ends. CDR3 nucleotides: TGTGCCAGTAGTATGGGGGTAAATAGCAATCAGCCCCAGCATTTT. Translated: CASSMGVNSNQPQHF.

The J gene is TRBJ2-7, the V gene TRBV5-1; either TRBD1 or TRBD2 may supply D (5 bases each). CDR3 length equals 18 residues. The V end was cut by 3 bases, the J end by 0 bases, with 22 bases between. The germline gives CDR1 SGHRS, CDR2 YFSETQ. The CDR3 spells CASSYWPPGTGSSYEQYF. In DNA form, the CDR3 reads TGCGCCAGCAGCTACTGGCCCCCCGGGACGGGCAGCTCCTACGAGCAGTACTTC.

The rearrangement uses TRBV4-3 and TRBJ2-1; D gene ambiguous. The germline V and J ends were trimmed by 1 base and 10 bases, with 8 bases remaining between them. The CDR3 has 12 amino acids. CDR1 and CDR2 (germline): LGHNA, YSLEER. As DNA, the CDR3 is TGCGCCAGCAGCCAAGGCAGGCGGGAGCAGTTCTTC. This translates into CASSQGRREQFF.

The chain carries TRBV4-2 and TRBJ1-2, with 10 bases lining up with TRBD1. Germline loops: CDR1 LGHNA, CDR2 YNFKEQ. V was clipped by 6 bases and J by 8 bases; unmatched bases: 6. The CDR3 spans 13 residues. The CDR3 loop is CASSRDRGDGYTF. The CDR3 nucleotides read TGTGCCAGCAGTCGGGACAGGGGCGACGGCTACACCTTC.

The chain combines TRBV6-1 with TRBJ1-4; D remains unclear. This CDR3 region has 14 residues. Germline V gene data show CDR1 as MNHNS and CDR2 as SASEGT. The V end was cut by 1 base, the J end by 4 bases, with 7 bases between. Written as DNA, the CDR3 is TGTGCCAGCAGTGAAGAACTGAGTAATGAAAAACTGTTTTTT. It translates to CASSEELSNEKLFF.

This clone turned up a few times. V and J are TRBV4-2 and TRBJ1-6; D gene uncertain. Germline V gene sequence: CDR1 LGHNA, CDR2 YNFKEQ. V was cut by 0 bases and J by 10 bases, with 7 bases left in between. The CDR3 spans 13 residues. CDR3 in DNA: TGTGCCAGCAGCCAAGATGACAAATCACCCCTCCACTTT. Translation: CASSQDDKSPLHF.

V and J are TRBV2 and TRBJ2-5; D gene uncertain. Trimming took 1 base from V and 13 from J, leaving 10 bases between them. Germline V gene lookup returns CDR1 SNHLY and CDR2 FYNNEI. The CDR3 contains 11 residues. CDR3 amino acids: CASSEGLPRYF. CDR3 nucleotides: TGTGCCAGCAGTGAAGGCCTCCCACGGTACTTC.

Written as DNA, the CDR3 is TGCGCCAGCAGCCTCACCGGGTCGGGGCCAATTCCTAACTATGGCTACACCTTC. This translates into CASSLTGSGPIPNYGYTF. This chain uses TRBV5-1 with TRBJ1-2, with a tentative D call TRBD1 (5 bases). Germline CDR1 SGHRS, CDR2 YFSETQ. CDR3 length: 18 residues. V was pared by 4 bases and J by 0 bases, with 22 bases between.

This chain joins TRBV7-2 and TRBJ1-1; TRBD1 is a possible D gene (5 bases). CDR1 SGHTA and CDR2 FQGNSA come from the germline V gene. Trimming took 4 bases from V and 1 from J, leaving 13 bases between them. CDR3 length equals 15 residues. The chain's CDR3 is CASSWGGAGNTEAFF. The CDR3 region has the DNA TGTGCCAGCAGCTGGGGAGGGGCAGGGAACACTGAAGCTTTCTTT.

The CDR3 sequence: CSVAYSLAGGTQYF. The CDR3 nucleotides read TGCAGCGTTGCTTATTCCCTAGCGGGGGGGACCCAGTACTTC. The J gene is TRBJ2-5, the V gene TRBV29-1, with TRBD2 matching 11 bases. With V trimmed by 4 bases and J by 7 bases, 8 bases remained unmatched. The germline gives CDR1 SQVTM, CDR2 ANQGSEA. The CDR3 is 14 residues long.

The chain uses TRBV7-2 and TRBJ1-1; D is uncertain. V dropped 5 bases and J dropped 8 bases, with 9 bases sitting between them. Germline loops: CDR1 SGHTA, CDR2 FQGNSA. This CDR3 is 11 amino acids long. The CDR3 region has the DNA TGTGCCAGCAGCCCCCAGGTAGAAGCTTTCTTT. This gives the protein CASSPQVEAFF.

This chain connects TRBV5-1 to TRBJ2-3, with a weak D call TRBD2 (7 bases). Trimming took off 5 bases at V and 1 base at J, with 11 bases between the two ends. Germline CDR1 SGHRS, CDR2 YFSETQ. The CDR3 covers 14 residues. In DNA, the CDR3 is TGCGCCAGCAGGAACGGGGGGCGCACAGATACGCAGTATTTT. It codes for CASRNGGRTDTQYF.

The chain links TRBV5-4 to TRBJ2-7, with 10 nucleotides matching TRBD1. V lost 1 base and J lost 2; bases outside the gene matches: 3. This CDR3 comprises 15 residues. CDR1 and CDR2 (germline): SGHNT, YYREEE (reference sequence). CDR3 residues: CASSLNGQGAYEQYF. The CDR3 DNA reads as TGTGCCAGCAGCTTGAATGGACAGGGGGCCTACGAGCAGTACTTC.

The J gene is TRBJ2-7, the V gene TRBV28, with 7 positions matching TRBD1. J gave up 0 bases and V 4 bases, and 3 bases lay outside the gene matches. CDR3 length equals 14 residues. The germline CDR1 and CDR2 sequences are MDHEN and SYDVKM. Here the CDR3 reads CASSSRGTSYEQYF. In DNA, the CDR3 is TGTGCCAGCAGTTCCAGGGGGACCTCCTACGAGCAGTACTTC.

V usage is TRBV6-5 and J usage is TRBJ1-2; 7 bases map to TRBD1. The CDR3 contains 15 residues. J lost 7 bases, V lost 6 bases, and 14 bases had no gene match. Germline V gene sequence: CDR1 MNHEY, CDR2 SVGAGI. CDR3 bases: TGTGCCAGCAGCCGGCCGGGACAGCCTTCTAGTGGCTACACCTTC. Its translation is CASSRPGQPSSGYTF.

The V call is TRBV6-6, the J call TRBJ2-7; no clear D gene. V was shortened by 8 bases and J by 6 bases, with 17 bases between the two germline ends. Germline-derived CDR1 and CDR2 are MNHNY and SVGAGI (reference sequence). The CDR3 length is 13 residues. The CDR3 bases are TGTGCCAGCCATCGGTTGGATGCACCCGAGCAGTACTTC. Translating gives CASHRLDAPEQYF.

The rearrangement uses TRBV4-3 and TRBJ2-7; perhaps D is TRBD1 or TRBD2 (5 bases each). This CDR3 spans 15 amino acids. Per the germline V gene, CDR1 is LGHNA and CDR2 is YSLEER. Deletions cut 1 base from V and 1 base from J, with 11 bases between. CDR3 sequence reads: CASSQVFGASYEQYF. The CDR3 DNA reads as TGCGCCAGCAGCCAAGTATTCGGGGCGTCCTACGAGCAGTACTTC.

The chain combines TRBV19 with TRBJ2-7; D may be TRBD2 (6 bases). The CDR3 loop spans 16 amino acids. Per the germline V gene, CDR1 is LNHDA and CDR2 is SQIVND (reference sequence). V was cut by 4 bases and J by 0 bases, with 16 bases left in between. CDR3 in amino acids: CASSRRLGGSSYEQYF. The CDR3 DNA sequence: TGTGCCAGTAGTAGACGTCTGGGGGGTAGCTCCTACGAGCAGTACTTC.

The V gene is TRBV20-1, the J gene TRBJ1-6; D uncertain. V was shortened by 3 bases and J by 13 bases, with 7 bases between the two germline ends. Per germline, CDR1 DFQATT and CDR2 SNEGSKA (reference sequence). The CDR3 length is 10 residues. The CDR3 spells CSASPPPLHF. CDR3 in DNA: TGCAGTGCTAGCCCCCCTCCCCTCCACTTT.

The chain combines TRBV7-6 with TRBJ1-4; a possible D gene is TRBD1 (5 bases). From germline, CDR1 is SGHVS and CDR2 FNYEAQ. CDR3 length: 14 residues. Trimming stripped 5 bases from V and 8 bases from J, with 15 bases between. The DNA of the CDR3 is TGTGCCAGCAGCCGATGGGGCCAAGGGGAAAAACTGTTTTTT. This gives the protein CASSRWGQGEKLFF.